This T cell receptor beta chain was profiled in a study of read filtering for tumor transcriptome and immune sequencing. Germline lookup yields CDR1 LNHDA and CDR2 SQIVND (reference sequence). Deletions cut 1 base from V and 0 bases from J, with 22 bases between. This CDR3 spans 20 amino acids. This clonotype was detected ten times or more. From about 400 ng of RNA, a library with molecular barcoded alpha/delta and beta/gamma adaptors was made. TCRdb passed the reads through MiXCR, listing each CDR3 protein once. Of more than 30,000 distinct CDR3 sequences listed, approximately 17% were seen once; the top ten hold 16%.

The chain has TRBV19 and TRBJ2-1; the D is unclear. This clonotype originated in a donor aged 40 or over with multiple myeloma. The sequenced material came from a population of CD138-negative cells sorted from bone marrow. CDR3 coding DNA: TGTGCCAGTAGTATAGGTACGACCAGCTGGGGAAAGAGCTCCTACAATGAGCAGTTCTTC. This gives the protein CASSIGTTSWGKSSYNEQFF.